This T cell receptor beta chain was documented in a study of T-cell memory formation after mild COVID-19. A few counts support this clonotype. Antigen unknown. 5'RACE primed from the constant segment yielded TCR alpha and TCR beta cDNA libraries bearing sample barcodes and UMIs. TCRdb re-analysed the 5' RACE reads in MiXCR, keeping a single row per CDR3 protein. The table shows more than 450,000 distinct CDR3 sequences, with about a sixth occurring only once. Study findings and constraints: Clones that got smaller from day 15 to 85 had even CD4/CD8, while clones growing later tipped toward CD4+. There were some responding clones in pre-infection memory, which suggested that cross-reactive memory had joined.

Specimen: PBMCs or a T cell subset sorted from them (not recorded which). This TCR was recovered from an adult woman who had mild COVID-19 (a few samples of this study predate the infection). Cell type and time point are not known.

The CDR3 here is CASSRTSASGNTIYF. For the CDR3, the DNA is TGTGCCAGCAGCCGCACATCGGCGTCTGGAAACACCATATATTTT. The genes are TRBV3-1 and TRBJ1-3, with D uncertain. From germline, CDR1 is LGHDT and CDR2 YNNKEL (reference sequence). CDR3 length: 15 amino acids. V dropped 4 bases and J dropped 1 base, with 11 bases sitting between them.